The 4 T cell receptor beta chains listed next were all sequenced from one sample in a study of blood T cell repertoires in COVID-19. Clones were read by immunoSEQ multiplex PCR, and TCRdb kept only the in-frame ones, dropping some. The sample shows under 250,000 clones, about 85% of them seen only once. Sequenced input: peripheral blood. These receptors originate from a woman aged 40-49 years with COVID-19, enrolled during active disease.

The chain links TRBV19 to TRBJ1-2; D gene ambiguous. From germline, CDR1 is LNHDA and CDR2 SQIVND (reference sequence). The CDR3 sequence is 15 residues long. V dropped 7 bases and J dropped 4 bases, with 19 bases sitting between them. CDR3 in amino acids: CASKDRTRGAYGYTF. CDR3 nucleotides: TGTGCCAGTAAGGACCGGACGCGGGGAGCCTATGGCTACACCTTC.

Here the CDR3 reads CASSPERGAAGELFF. The CDR3, as DNA: TGTGCCAGCAGCCCCGAGCGGGGGGCCGCCGGGGAGCTGTTTTTT. J is TRBJ2-2 and V is TRBV4-2, with TRBD2 identical over 9 bases. The V segment lost 4 bases and the J segment 6 bases; nucleotides outside the gene matches: 6. Germline loops: CDR1 LGHNA, CDR2 YNFKEQ. The CDR3 is 15 amino acids.

The chain has TRBV19 and TRBJ2-5, with TRBD2 matching over 9 bases. The CDR3 is 18 amino acids. J was trimmed by 2 bases and V by 4 bases; bases with no gene match: 14. Germline assignment: CDR1 LNHDA and CDR2 SQIVND (reference sequence). CDR3 sequence: CASSTVASGAPLQETQYF. Here the CDR3 DNA reads TGTGCCAGTAGTACTGTGGCTAGCGGGGCGCCCCTACAAGAGACCCAGTACTTC.

V is TRBV18 and J is TRBJ1-5, with TRBD1 identical over 11 bases. With 3 bases clipped from V and 6 bases from J, the junction kept 4 bases outside the gene matches. The CDR3 runs 15 residues. CDR1 and CDR2 from the germline V gene are KGHSH and LQKENI. The CDR3: CASSPGTGGLQPQHF. Written as DNA, the CDR3 is TGTGCCAGCTCACCGGGGACAGGGGGACTTCAGCCCCAGCATTTT.